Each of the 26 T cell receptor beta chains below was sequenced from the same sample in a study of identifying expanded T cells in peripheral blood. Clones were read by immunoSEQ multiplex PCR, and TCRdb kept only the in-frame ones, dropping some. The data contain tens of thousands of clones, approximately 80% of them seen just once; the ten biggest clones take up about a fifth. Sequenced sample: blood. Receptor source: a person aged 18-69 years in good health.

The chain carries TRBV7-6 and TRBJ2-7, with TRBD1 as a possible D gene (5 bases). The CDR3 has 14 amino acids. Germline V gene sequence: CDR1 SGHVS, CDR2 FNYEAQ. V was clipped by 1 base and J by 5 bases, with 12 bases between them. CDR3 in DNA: TGTGCCAGCAGCTTAGGTGGCAGGGTGCACGAGCAGTACGTC. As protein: CASSLGGRVHEQYV.

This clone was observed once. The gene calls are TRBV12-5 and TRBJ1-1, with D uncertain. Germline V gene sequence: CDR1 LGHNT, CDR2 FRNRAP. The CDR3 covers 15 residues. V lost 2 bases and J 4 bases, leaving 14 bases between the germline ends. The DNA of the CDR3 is TGTGCTAGTGGTTTGATCCAGGCTGCGGGCACTGAAGCTTTCTTT. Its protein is CASGLIQAAGTEAFF.

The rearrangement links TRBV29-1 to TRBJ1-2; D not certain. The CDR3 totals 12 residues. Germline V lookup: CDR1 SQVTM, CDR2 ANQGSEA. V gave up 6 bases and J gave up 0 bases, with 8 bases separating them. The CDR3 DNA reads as TGCAGCGTCGCCGGGACTAACTATGGCTACACCTTC. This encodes CSVAGTNYGYTF.

This chain's CDR3 is CASSPITGITNTEAFF. The CDR3 DNA is TGTGCCAGCTCACCAATTACAGGGATAACGAACACTGAAGCTTTCTTT. The J gene is TRBJ1-1, the V gene TRBV18, with D perhaps matching TRBD1 (6 bases). Trimming removed 2 bases from V and 1 base from J, with 14 bases in between. CDR3 length: 16 amino acids. From germline, CDR1 is KGHSH and CDR2 LQKENI.

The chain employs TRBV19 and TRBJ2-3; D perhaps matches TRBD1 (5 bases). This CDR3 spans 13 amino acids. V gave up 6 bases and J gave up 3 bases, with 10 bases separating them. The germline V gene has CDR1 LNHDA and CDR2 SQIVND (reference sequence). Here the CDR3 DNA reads TGTGCCAGTAGATCCGACAGTACAGATACGCAGTATTTT. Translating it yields CASRSDSTDTQYF. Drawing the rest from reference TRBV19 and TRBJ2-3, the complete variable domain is DGGITQSPKYLFRKEGQNVTLSCEQNLNHDAMYWYRQDPGQGLRLIYYSQIVNDFQKGDIAEGYSVSREKKESFPLTVTSAQKNPTAFYLCASRSDSTDTQYFGPGTRLTVL.

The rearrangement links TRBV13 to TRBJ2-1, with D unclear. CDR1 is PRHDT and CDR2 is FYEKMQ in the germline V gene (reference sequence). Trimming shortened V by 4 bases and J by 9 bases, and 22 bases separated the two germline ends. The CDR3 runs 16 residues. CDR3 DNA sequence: TGTGCCAGCAGCTCCACGTTACCCCCCCCAACAATTGAGCAGTTCTTC. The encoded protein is CASSSTLPPPTIEQFF.

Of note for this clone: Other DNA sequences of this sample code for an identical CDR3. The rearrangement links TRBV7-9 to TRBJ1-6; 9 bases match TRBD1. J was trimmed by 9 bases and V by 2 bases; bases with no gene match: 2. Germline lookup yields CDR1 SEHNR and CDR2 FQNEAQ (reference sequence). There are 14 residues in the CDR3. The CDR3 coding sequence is TGTGCCAGCAGCTTAACAGGGGGCGGTTCACCCCTCCACTTT. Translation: CASSLTGGGSPLHF. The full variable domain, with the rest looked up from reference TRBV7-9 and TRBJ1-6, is DTGVSQNPRHKITKRGQNVTFRCDPISEHNRLYWYRQTLGQGPEFLTYFQNEAQLEKSRLLSDRFSAERPKGSFSTLEIQRTEQGDSAMYLCASSLTGGGSPLHFGNGTRLTVT.

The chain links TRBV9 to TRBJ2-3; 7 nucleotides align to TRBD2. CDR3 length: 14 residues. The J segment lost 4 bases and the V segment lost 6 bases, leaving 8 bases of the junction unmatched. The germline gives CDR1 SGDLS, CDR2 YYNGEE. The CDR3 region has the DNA TGTGCCAGCAACTTCGGGGGGAGCGCAGATACGCAGTATTTT. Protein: CASNFGGSADTQYF. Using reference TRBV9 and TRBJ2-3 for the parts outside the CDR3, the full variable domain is DSGVTQTPKHLITATGQRVTLRCSPRSGDLSVYWYQQSLDQGLQFLIQYYNGEERAKGNILERFSAQQFPDLHSELNLSSLELGDSALYFCASNFGGSADTQYFGPGTRLTVL.

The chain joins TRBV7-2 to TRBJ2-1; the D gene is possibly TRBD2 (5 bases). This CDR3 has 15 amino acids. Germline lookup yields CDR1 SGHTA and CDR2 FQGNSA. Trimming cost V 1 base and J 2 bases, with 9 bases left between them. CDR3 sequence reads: CASSLGASTYNEQFF. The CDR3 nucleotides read TGTGCCAGCAGCTTAGGGGCTAGCACCTACAATGAGCAGTTCTTC.

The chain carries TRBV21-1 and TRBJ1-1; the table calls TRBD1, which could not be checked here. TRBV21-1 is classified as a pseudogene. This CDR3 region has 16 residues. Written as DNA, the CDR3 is TGTGCCAGCAGCAACCGGGACAGGGACATGAACACTGAAGCTTTCTTT. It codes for CASSNRDRDMNTEAFF.

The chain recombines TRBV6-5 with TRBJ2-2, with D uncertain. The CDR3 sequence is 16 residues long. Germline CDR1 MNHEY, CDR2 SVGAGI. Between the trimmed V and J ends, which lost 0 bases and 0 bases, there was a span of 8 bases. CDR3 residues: CASSYSGGPNTGELFF. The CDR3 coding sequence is TGTGCCAGCAGTTACTCCGGCGGACCGAACACCGGGGAGCTGTTTTTT.

CDR3 nucleotide sequence: TGTGCCAGCAGTGACGGGGTCGGGCCAGATACGCAGTATTTT. This gives the protein CASSDGVGPDTQYF. V is TRBV6-5 and J is TRBJ2-3; D is possibly TRBD2 (5 bases). CDR3 length: 14 amino acids. V shed 5 bases and J shed 4 bases, with 13 bases lying between them. The germline CDR1 and CDR2 sequences are MNHEY and SVGAGI.

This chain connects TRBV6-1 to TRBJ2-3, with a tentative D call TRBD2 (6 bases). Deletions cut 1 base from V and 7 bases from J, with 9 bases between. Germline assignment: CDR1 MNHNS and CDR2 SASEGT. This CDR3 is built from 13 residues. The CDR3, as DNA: TGTGCCAGCAGTGAAGGGAGGGTGTATACGCAGTATTTT. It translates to CASSEGRVYTQYF.

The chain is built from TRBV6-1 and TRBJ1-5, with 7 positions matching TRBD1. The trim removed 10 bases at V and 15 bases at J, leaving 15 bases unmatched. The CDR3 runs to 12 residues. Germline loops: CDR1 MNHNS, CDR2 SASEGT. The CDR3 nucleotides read TGTGCCACGTCGAGTGGAACCCGGGACAGGCATTTT. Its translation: CATSSGTRDRHF.

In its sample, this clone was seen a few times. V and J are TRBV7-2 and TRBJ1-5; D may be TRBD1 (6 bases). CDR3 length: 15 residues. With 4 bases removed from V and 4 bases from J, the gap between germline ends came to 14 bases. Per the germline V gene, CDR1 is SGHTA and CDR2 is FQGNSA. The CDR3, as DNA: TGTGCCAGCAGCTCAATGACAGGAGGGAATCAGCCCCAGCATTTT. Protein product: CASSSMTGGNQPQHF.

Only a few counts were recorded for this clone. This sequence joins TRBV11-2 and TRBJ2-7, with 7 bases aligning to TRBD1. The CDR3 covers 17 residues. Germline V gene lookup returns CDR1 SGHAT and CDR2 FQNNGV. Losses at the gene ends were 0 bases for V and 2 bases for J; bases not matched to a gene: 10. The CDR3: CASSLDLPTGMAYEQYF. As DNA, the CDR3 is TGTGCCAGCAGCTTAGATCTACCGACAGGGATGGCCTACGAGCAGTACTTC.

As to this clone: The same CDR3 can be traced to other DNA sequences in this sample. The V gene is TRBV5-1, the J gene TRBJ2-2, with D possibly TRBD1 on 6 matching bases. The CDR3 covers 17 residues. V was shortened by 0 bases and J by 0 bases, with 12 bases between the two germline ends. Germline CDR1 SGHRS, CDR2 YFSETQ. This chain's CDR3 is CASSLGHRDPNTGELFF. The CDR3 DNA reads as TGCGCCAGCAGCTTGGGTCACAGGGACCCGAACACCGGGGAGCTGTTTTTT.

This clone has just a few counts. The CDR3 bases are TGTGCCAGCAGCCCCCGGTATGTTAATTCACCCCTCCACTTT. It translates to CASSPRYVNSPLHF. The chain employs TRBV5-5 and TRBJ1-6, with unresolved D. The V gene's germline CDR1 is SGHKS and CDR2 YYEKEE (reference sequence). This CDR3 region has 14 residues. Trimming removed 4 bases at V and 6 bases at J, with 11 bases between.

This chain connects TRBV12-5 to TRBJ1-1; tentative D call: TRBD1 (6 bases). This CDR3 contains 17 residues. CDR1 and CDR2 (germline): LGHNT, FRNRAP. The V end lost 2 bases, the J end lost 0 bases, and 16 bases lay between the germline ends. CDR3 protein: CASGLYTTDSVNTEAFF. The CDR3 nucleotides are TGTGCTAGTGGTTTGTACACGACGGACAGTGTGAACACTGAAGCTTTCTTT.

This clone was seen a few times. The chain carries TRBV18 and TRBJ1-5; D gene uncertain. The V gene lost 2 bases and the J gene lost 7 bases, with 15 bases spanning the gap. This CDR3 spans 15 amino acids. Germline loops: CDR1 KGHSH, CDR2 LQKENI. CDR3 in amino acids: CASSPDLGSRQPQHF. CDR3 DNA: TGTGCCAGCTCACCAGACTTGGGGTCCAGGCAGCCCCAGCATTTT.

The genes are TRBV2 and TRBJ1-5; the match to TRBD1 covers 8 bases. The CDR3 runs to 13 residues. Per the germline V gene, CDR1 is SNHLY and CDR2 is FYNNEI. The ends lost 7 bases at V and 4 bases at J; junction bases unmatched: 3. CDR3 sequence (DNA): TGTGCCAGCATGGGACAGGATAATCAGCCCCAGCATTTT. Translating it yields CASMGQDNQPQHF.

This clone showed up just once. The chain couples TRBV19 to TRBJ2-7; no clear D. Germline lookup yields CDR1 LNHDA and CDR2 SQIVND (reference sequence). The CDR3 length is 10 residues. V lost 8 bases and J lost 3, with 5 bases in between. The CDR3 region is CASGDYEQYF. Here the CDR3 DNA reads TGTGCCAGTGGAGACTACGAGCAGTACTTC.

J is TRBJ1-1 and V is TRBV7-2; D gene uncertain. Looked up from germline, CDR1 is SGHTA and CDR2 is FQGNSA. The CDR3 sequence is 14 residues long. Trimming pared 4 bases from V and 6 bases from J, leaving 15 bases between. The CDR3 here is CASSSGPSVPEAFF. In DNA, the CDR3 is TGTGCCAGCAGCTCAGGACCATCGGTCCCTGAAGCTTTCTTT.

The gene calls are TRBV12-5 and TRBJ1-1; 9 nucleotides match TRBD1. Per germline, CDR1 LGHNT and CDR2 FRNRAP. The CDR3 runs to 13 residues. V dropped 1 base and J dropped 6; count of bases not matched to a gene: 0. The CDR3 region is CASGLGQGAEAFF. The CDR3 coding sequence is TGTGCTAGTGGTTTGGGACAGGGGGCTGAAGCTTTCTTT.

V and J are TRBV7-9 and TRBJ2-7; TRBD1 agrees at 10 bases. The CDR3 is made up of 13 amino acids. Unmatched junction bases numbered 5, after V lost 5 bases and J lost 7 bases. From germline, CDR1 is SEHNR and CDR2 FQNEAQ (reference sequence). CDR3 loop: CASSEDRGLEQYV. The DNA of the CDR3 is TGTGCCAGCAGCGAAGACAGGGGGCTTGAGCAGTACGTC.

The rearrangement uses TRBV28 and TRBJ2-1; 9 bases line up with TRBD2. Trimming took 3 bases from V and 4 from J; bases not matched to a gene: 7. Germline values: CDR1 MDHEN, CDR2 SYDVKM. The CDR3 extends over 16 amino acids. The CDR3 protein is CASSLSLAGRYNEQFF. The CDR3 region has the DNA TGTGCCAGCAGTTTGTCCCTAGCGGGACGGTACAATGAGCAGTTCTTC.